Listed here are 10 T cell receptor beta chains from one sample, sequenced in a study of blood T cell repertoires in COVID-19. Here immunoSEQ multiplex PCR was the method, and the copy in TCRdb shows in-frame clones only, minus some. The sample records over 200,000 clones, 65% to 90% being singletons. Sequenced input: PBMCs or T cells enriched from blood (not recorded which). The receptors were gathered from a woman between 25 and 40 years old who had been exposed to COVID-19.

The chain has TRBV19 and TRBJ1-2, with D maybe TRBD1 (5 bases). Germline loops: CDR1 LNHDA, CDR2 SQIVND (reference sequence). This CDR3 comprises 18 residues. V was trimmed by 3 bases and J by 3 bases, leaving 23 bases between them. Here the CDR3 reads CASSIGQGAVTIDYGYTF. The CDR3 DNA is TGTGCCAGTAGTATTGGGCAGGGTGCGGTTACGATCGACTATGGCTACACCTTC.

The V gene is TRBV20-1, the J gene TRBJ1-5; tentative D call: TRBD1 (6 bases). Germline V gene lookup returns CDR1 DFQATT and CDR2 SNEGSKA (reference sequence). The CDR3 covers 15 residues. Between the trimmed V and J ends, which lost 3 bases and 5 bases, there was a span of 17 bases. The CDR3 bases are TGCAGTGCTAGTCACCCAGGGGCTCAGGATCAGCCCCAGCATTTT. It encodes CSASHPGAQDQPQHF.

For this clone: A much larger clone sits a single nucleotide away, making a read error possible. The V call is TRBV7-8, the J call TRBJ1-5; the D gene is possibly TRBD1 (5 bases). The V gene lost 2 bases and the J gene lost 0 bases, with 8 bases spanning the gap. The CDR3 has 15 residues. Germline V gene sequence: CDR1 SGHVS, CDR2 FQNEAQ. CDR3 in DNA: TGTGCCAGCAGCTTATCAGGGAATAGCAATCAGCCCCAGCATTTT. It encodes CASSLSGNSNQPQHF. Together with reference TRBV7-8 and TRBJ1-5, the CDR3 gives the full variable domain: GAGVSQSPRYKVAKRGQDVALRCDPISGHVSLFWYQQALGQGPEFLTYFQNEAQLDKSGLPSDRFFAERPEGSVSTLKIQRTQQEDSAVYLCASSLSGNSNQPQHFGDGTRLSIL.

This sequence joins TRBV28 and TRBJ1-5; D is ambiguous. Trimming cost V 6 bases and J 2 bases, with 17 bases left between them. This CDR3 has 16 residues. The V gene's germline CDR1 is MDHEN and CDR2 SYDVKM. CDR3 DNA: TGTGCCAGCAGCCGCCGCCTCGGGGTGGGCAATCAGCCCCAGCATTTT. Its translation is CASSRRLGVGNQPQHF.

This clone was seen only once. The gene calls are TRBV5-1 and TRBJ1-3, with D maybe TRBD1 (5 bases). CDR3 size: 15 residues. Germline CDR1 is SGHRS and CDR2 is YFSETQ. The germline V and J ends were trimmed by 2 bases and 0 bases, with 9 bases remaining between them. The CDR3 here is CASSLQVSSGNTIYF. The DNA for the CDR3 is TGCGCCAGCAGCTTACAGGTTTCCTCTGGAAACACCATATATTTT.

J is TRBJ1-1 and V is TRBV3-1 (or the pseudogene TRBV3-2); D unclear. Germline V CDR1 and CDR2: LGHDT, YNNKEL (reference sequence). Deletions cut 1 base from V and 7 bases from J, with 10 bases between. The CDR3 is 13 amino acids. DNA of the CDR3: TGTGCCAGCAGCCAAGGATCCGGGGTTGAAGCTTTCTTT. It is translated as CASSQGSGVEAFF.

The CDR3 DNA reads as TGTGCATCCGACAGGGGGACATCATCCACGGGGGGCTACACCTTC. Translated, it gives CASDRGTSSTGGYTF. The chain combines TRBV19 with TRBJ1-2, with 9 bases fitting TRBD1. Per germline, CDR1 LNHDA and CDR2 SQIVND (reference sequence). This CDR3 region has 15 residues. The whole variable domain, filled in from reference TRBV19 and TRBJ1-2, reads DGGITQSPKYLFRKEGQNVTLSCEQNLNHDAMYWYRQDPGQGLRLIYYSQIVNDFQKGDIAEGYSVSREKKESFPLTVTSAQKNPTAFYLCASDRGTSSTGGYTFGSGTRLTVV.

The chain has TRBV15 and TRBJ1-2, with D unresolved. The CDR3 runs 13 residues. From germline, CDR1 is LNHNV and CDR2 YYDKDF (reference sequence). Trimming removed 4 bases at V and 5 bases at J, with 11 bases between. For the CDR3, the DNA is TGTGCCACCAGCACGTATGGAGAGTATGGCTACACCTTC. Protein: CATSTYGEYGYTF.

This chain joins TRBV5-1 and TRBJ2-3; D may be TRBD1 (5 bases). Deletions cut 0 bases from V and 1 base from J, with 12 bases between. This CDR3 is 16 amino acids long. CDR1 and CDR2 (germline): SGHRS, YFSETQ. The CDR3 nucleotides read TGCGCCAGCAGCTTGGTAGGGGTTTTAGGCACAGATACGCAGTATTTT. Translating it yields CASSLVGVLGTDTQYF.

The chain recombines TRBV5-1 with TRBJ2-1; 10 nucleotides match TRBD1. This CDR3 contains 15 residues. J lost 12 bases, V lost 0 bases, and 9 bases had no gene match. Germline values: CDR1 SGHRS, CDR2 YFSETQ. Here the CDR3 reads CASSLEGDRGFGQFF. Here the CDR3 DNA reads TGCGCCAGCAGCTTGGAGGGGGACAGGGGATTTGGGCAGTTCTTC.